The 4 T cell receptor beta chains below all came from one sample that was sequenced in a study of OX40 agonist ivuxolimab in advanced cancers. Here immunoSEQ multiplex PCR was the method, and the copy in TCRdb shows in-frame clones only, minus some. The sample has some 44,000 clones, 80% seen once. The specimen was CD4+ or CD8+ T cells sorted from blood, collected in a trial of the OX40 agonist ivuxolimab. The receptors were gathered from an adult with an advanced solid tumor such as melanoma, head and neck, liver or kidney cancer.

The V call is TRBV6-6, the J call TRBJ2-1, with TRBD2 as a possible D gene (6 bases). The V and J ends lost 8 bases and 7 bases respectively, with 15 bases between them. The CDR3 length is 13 residues. Germline-derived CDR1 and CDR2 are MNHNY and SVGAGI (reference sequence). The CDR3 loop is CASSDRRGNEQFF. CDR3 bases: TGTGCCAGCTCGGACCGACGGGGGAATGAGCAGTTCTTC.

The chain couples TRBV15 to TRBJ2-7; 8 bases map to TRBD1. The junction had 3 bases not matched to a gene; V was cut back by 5 bases and J by 3 bases. Germline V CDR1 and CDR2: LNHNV, YYDKDF (reference sequence). The CDR3 sequence is 13 residues long. The CDR3 reads CATSPGGFYEQYF. The CDR3, as DNA: TGTGCCACCAGCCCAGGGGGCTTCTACGAGCAGTACTTC.

The chain uses TRBV6-1 and TRBJ2-2, with D hard to call. Germline V CDR1 and CDR2: MNHNS, SASEGT. The CDR3 covers 15 residues. Trimming took 6 bases from V and 1 from J, leaving 12 bases between them. DNA for the CDR3: TGTGCCAGCAGCGAGAGACTTTTGAACACCGGGGAGCTGTTTTTT. Translated: CASSERLLNTGELFF.

The J gene is TRBJ2-2, the V gene TRBV2; D is unclear. The CDR3 runs to 14 residues. V was cut by 6 bases and J by 4 bases, with 12 bases left in between. Germline CDR1 is SNHLY and CDR2 is FYNNEI. CDR3: CASRAARGTGELFF. The CDR3 DNA sequence: TGTGCCAGCAGGGCAGCCCGTGGCACCGGGGAGCTGTTTTTT.